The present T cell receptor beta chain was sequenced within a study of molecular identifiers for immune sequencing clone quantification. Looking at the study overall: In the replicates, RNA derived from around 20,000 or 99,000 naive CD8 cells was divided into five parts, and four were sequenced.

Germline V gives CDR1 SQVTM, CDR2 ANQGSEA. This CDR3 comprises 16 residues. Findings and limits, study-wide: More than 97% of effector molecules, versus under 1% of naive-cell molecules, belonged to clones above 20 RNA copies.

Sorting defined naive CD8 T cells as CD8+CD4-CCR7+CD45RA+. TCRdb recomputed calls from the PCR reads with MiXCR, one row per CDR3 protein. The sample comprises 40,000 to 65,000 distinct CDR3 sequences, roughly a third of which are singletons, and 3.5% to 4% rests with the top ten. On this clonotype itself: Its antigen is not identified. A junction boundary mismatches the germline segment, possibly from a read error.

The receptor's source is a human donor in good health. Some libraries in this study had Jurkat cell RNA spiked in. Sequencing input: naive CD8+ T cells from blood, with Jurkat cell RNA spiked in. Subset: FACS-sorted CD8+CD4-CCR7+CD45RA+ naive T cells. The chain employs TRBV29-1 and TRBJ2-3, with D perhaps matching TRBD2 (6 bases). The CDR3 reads CSVEGEAVSRADTQYF. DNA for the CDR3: TGCAGCGTTGAAGGGGAGGCGGTCAGCAGGGCAGATACGCAGTATTTC.